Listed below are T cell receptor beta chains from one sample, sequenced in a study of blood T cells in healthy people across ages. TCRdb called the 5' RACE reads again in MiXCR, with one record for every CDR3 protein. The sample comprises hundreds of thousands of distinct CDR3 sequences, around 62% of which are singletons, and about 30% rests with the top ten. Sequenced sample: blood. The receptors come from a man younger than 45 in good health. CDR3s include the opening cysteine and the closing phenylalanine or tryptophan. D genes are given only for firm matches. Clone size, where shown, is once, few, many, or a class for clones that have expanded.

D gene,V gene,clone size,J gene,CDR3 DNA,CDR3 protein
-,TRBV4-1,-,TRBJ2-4,TGCGCCAGCAGCCCCTCACCGACAGGCAGGAGGGAGCAGTACTTC,CASSPSPTGRREQYF
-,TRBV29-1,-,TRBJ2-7,TGCAGCGTTGCAGGAAGGGCGACCTACGAGCAGTACTTC,CSVAGRATYEQYF
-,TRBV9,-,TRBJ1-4,TGTGCCAGCAGCGTTTCTGGGGGGACCGCAACTAATGAAAAACTGTTTTTT,CASSVSGGTATNEKLFF
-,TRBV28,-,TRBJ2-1,TGTGCCAGCAGGGCTACTTACAGGTTAGAGCAGTTCTTC,CASRATYRLEQFF
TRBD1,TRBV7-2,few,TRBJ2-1,TGTGCCAGCAGCTTATTACAGGGGTCCTACAATGAGCAGTTCTTC,CASSLLQGSYNEQFF
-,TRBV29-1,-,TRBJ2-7,TGCAGCGTTGGGGACAAATTGAGCTCCTACGAGCAGTACTTC,CSVGDKLSSYEQYF
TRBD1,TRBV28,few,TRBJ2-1,TGTGCCAGCAGTCCCCCGACAGGGCCGATTGATGAGCAGTTCTTC,CASSPPTGPIDEQFF
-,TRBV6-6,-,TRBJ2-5,TGTGCCAGCAGGCCCCTGGGGGAGACCCAGTACTTC,CASRPLGETQYF
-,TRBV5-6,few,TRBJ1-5,TGTGCCAGCAGCTTTGGACGGTATAGCAATCAGCCCCAGCATTTT,CASSFGRYSNQPQHF
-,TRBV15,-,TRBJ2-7,TGTGCCACCAGCAGAGAGGACAGCTACGAGCAGTACTTC,CATSREDSYEQYF
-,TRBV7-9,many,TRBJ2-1,TGTGCCAGCTCACCAGGGAGCTCCTACAATGAGCAGTTCTTC,CASSPGSSYNEQFF
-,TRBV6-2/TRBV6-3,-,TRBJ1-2,TGTGCCAGCAGTTACTCATACCTCTATGGCTACACCTTC,CASSYSYLYGYTF
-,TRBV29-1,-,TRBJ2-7,TGCAGCGTTTACTCTTCGAACGAGCAGTACTTC,CSVYSSNEQYF
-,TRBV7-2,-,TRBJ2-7,TGTGCCAGCAGCTTAGGGACTAACCTTAAGTACTTC,CASSLGTNLKYF
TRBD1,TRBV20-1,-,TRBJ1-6,TGCAGTGGTAAGTCACAGGGGTGGAGATCACCCCTCCACTTT,CSGKSQGWRSPLHF
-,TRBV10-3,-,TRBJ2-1,TGTGCCATCAGTGAGTCTGTAAGCAATGAGCAGTTCTTC,CAISESVSNEQFF
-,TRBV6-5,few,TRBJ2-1,TGTGCCAGCAGTTATGGTAGGGAGGTAAATGAGCAGTTCTTC,CASSYGREVNEQFF
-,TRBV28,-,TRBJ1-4,TGTGCCAGCAGTTATAGACAGGCAACTAATGAAAAACTGTTTTTT,CASSYRQATNEKLFF
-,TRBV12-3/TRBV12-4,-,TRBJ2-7,TGTGCCAGCAGTTTAAGTGGGCTCAACGAGCAGTACTTC,CASSLSGLNEQYF
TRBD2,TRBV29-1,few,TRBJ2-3,TGCAGCGTTGGGAGGCTAGCGGGGCTCAGGGGCGCAGATACGCAGTATTTT,CSVGRLAGLRGADTQYF
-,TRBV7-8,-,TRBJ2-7,TGTGCCAGCAGCTTGTCGGGGCAGGGCCACGAGCAGTACTTC,CASSLSGQGHEQYF
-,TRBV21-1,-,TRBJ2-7,TGTGCCAGCAGCCGGGTCAAATACGAGCAGTACTTC,CASSRVKYEQYF
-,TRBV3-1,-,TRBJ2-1,TGTGCCAGCAGCCAAGATCGTCAAGGGGAGTTCTTC,CASSQDRQGEFF
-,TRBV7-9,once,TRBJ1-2,TGTGCCAGCAGCTGGGAAAACAGTTTCTATGGCTACACCTTC,CASSWENSFYGYTF
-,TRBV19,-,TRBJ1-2,TGTGCCAGTAACGGAGCGATCTATGGCTACACCTTC,CASNGAIYGYTF
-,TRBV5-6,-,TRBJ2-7,TGTGCCAGCACCGAAGGAGGTGGGGTACACACCTACGAGCAGTACTTC,CASTEGGGVHTYEQYF
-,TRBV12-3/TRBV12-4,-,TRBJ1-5,TGTGCCAGCAGTTTAGCCGACATGAATAATCAGCCCCAGCATTTT,CASSLADMNNQPQHF
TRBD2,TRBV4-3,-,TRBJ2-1,TGCGCCAGCAGCCCCTCTAGCGGGCGAGAACTTTACAATGAGCAGTTCTTC,CASSPSSGRELYNEQFF
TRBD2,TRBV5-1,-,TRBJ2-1,TGCGCCAGCAGCCGGACTAGCGGGGGTGTTACCTACAATGAGCAGTTCTTC,CASSRTSGGVTYNEQFF
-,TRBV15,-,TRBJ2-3,TGTGCCACCAGCAGAGAGGGGGGGCGCACAGATACGCAGTATTTT,CATSREGGRTDTQYF
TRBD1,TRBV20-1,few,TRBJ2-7,TGCAGTGCCCATGGGAGTAGGACAGGGCAACACGAGCAGTACTTC,CSAHGSRTGQHEQYF
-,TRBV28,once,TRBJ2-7,TGTGCCAGTCTCGGGGGTGCGGGGTCAACCTACGAGCAGTACTTC,CASLGGAGSTYEQYF
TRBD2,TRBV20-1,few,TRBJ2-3,TGCAGTGCTTTCTTAAGCGGGGGGGCCACAGATACGCAGTATTTT,CSAFLSGGATDTQYF